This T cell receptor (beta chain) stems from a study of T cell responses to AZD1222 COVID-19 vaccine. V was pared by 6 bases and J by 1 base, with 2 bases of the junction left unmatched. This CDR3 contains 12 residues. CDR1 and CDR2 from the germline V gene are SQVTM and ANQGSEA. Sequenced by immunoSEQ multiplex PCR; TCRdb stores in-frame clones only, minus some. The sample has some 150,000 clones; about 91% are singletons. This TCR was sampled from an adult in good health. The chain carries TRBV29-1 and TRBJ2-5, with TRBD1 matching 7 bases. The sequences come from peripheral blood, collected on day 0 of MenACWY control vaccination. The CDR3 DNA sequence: TGCAGCGTGGGACAGCTCCAAGAGACCCAGTACTTC. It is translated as CSVGQLQETQYF.